A single sample gave rise to the 17 T cell receptor beta chains below, sequenced in a study of OX40 agonist ivuxolimab in advanced cancers. The protocol was immunoSEQ multiplex PCR, while the TCRdb copy is restricted to in-frame clones and leaves out a portion. This sample yields more than 55,000 clones, of which over 80% are seen a single time; 3.5% to 5% belongs to the top ten. The material sequenced was CD4+ or CD8+ T cells sorted from blood, taken in a trial of the OX40 agonist ivuxolimab. All receptors come from an adult with an advanced solid tumor such as melanoma, head and neck, liver or kidney cancer.

By sample share, this clone is medium-sized. The gene calls are TRBV7-2 and TRBJ1-3; D remains ambiguous. From germline, CDR1 is SGHTA and CDR2 FQGNSA. V lost 2 bases and J 3 bases, leaving 14 bases between the germline ends. CDR3 size: 16 residues. CDR3 in amino acids: CASSLYSRPDGNTIYF. CDR3 DNA: TGTGCCAGCAGCTTATATTCACGGCCCGATGGAAACACCATATATTTT.

The gene calls are TRBV9 and TRBJ1-6; no firm D call. The CDR3 length is 14 residues. V dropped 0 bases and J dropped 10 bases, with 11 bases sitting between them. CDR1 SGDLS and CDR2 YYNGEE come from the germline V gene. CDR3 bases: TGTGCCAGCAGCGTAGACCAGGTAACGTCACCCCTCCACTTT. Translating gives CASSVDQVTSPLHF.

The chain joins TRBV28 to TRBJ2-7; 7 nucleotides match TRBD2. V shed 4 bases and J 4 bases; nucleotides not matched to a gene: 10. The CDR3 has 15 residues. Germline V gene sequence: CDR1 MDHEN, CDR2 SYDVKM. DNA of the CDR3: TGTGCCAGCAGTTCGCGGGGGTCAGGGTCGTACGAGCAGTACTTC. This sequence encodes CASSSRGSGSYEQYF.

The V call is TRBV9, the J call TRBJ2-1; D is perhaps TRBD2 (5 bases). Trimming left V 3 bases short and J 0 bases short, with 13 bases between. Per the germline V gene, CDR1 is SGDLS and CDR2 is YYNGEE. CDR3 length: 16 residues. CDR3 loop: CASSGEGMRSYNEQFF. CDR3 bases: TGTGCCAGCAGCGGAGAGGGAATGCGCTCCTACAATGAGCAGTTCTTC.

This CDR3 reads CASSVSWGNEQFF. The CDR3 nucleotides read TGTGCCAGCAGCGTCTCTTGGGGCAATGAGCAGTTCTTC. V and J are TRBV9 and TRBJ2-1; unclear D gene. Between the trimmed V and J ends, which lost 2 bases and 6 bases, there was a span of 9 bases. In germline, CDR1 is SGDLS, CDR2 YYNGEE. The CDR3 loop spans 13 amino acids.

The chain recombines TRBV6-1 with TRBJ1-2, with D tentatively TRBD1 (5 bases). V was cut by 6 bases and J by 6 bases, with 14 bases left in between. The CDR3 spans 13 residues. The germline V gene encodes CDR1 MNHNS and CDR2 SASEGT. Written as DNA, the CDR3 is TGTGCCAGCAGGCTAGGGGCGGTTAATGGCTACACCTTC. It translates to CASRLGAVNGYTF.

This clone was picked up one time. The genes are TRBV19 and TRBJ2-3; tentatively, D is TRBD1 (6 bases). The germline gives CDR1 LNHDA, CDR2 SQIVND (reference sequence). This CDR3 comprises 14 residues. V was trimmed by 9 bases and J by 1 base, leaving 14 bases between them. This chain's CDR3 is CASTGQFGTDTQYF. The CDR3 bases are TGTGCCAGCACTGGACAGTTCGGCACAGATACGCAGTATTTT.

The chain joins TRBV7-2 to TRBJ2-1; D gene ambiguous. Germline V gene lookup returns CDR1 SGHTA and CDR2 FQGNSA. This CDR3 has 13 residues. The ends were cut back, 5 bases at V and 10 bases at J, with 15 bases in the middle. The CDR3 nucleotides read TGTGCCAGCAGCCACCCGGCTGGGAACGAGCAGTTCTTC. Amino acids: CASSHPAGNEQFF.

This clone came up a few times. This chain links TRBV10-3 with TRBJ2-7; 10 bases match TRBD1. With V trimmed by 0 bases and J by 4 bases, 0 bases remained unmatched. In germline, CDR1 is ENHRY, CDR2 SYGVKD. The CDR3 covers 14 residues. CDR3 loop: CAISESGQGYEQYF. The CDR3 DNA sequence: TGTGCCATCAGTGAGTCGGGACAGGGGTACGAGCAGTACTTC.

This clone was counted between two and nine times. This chain uses TRBV4-1 with TRBJ1-1, with D uncertain. Trimming removed 2 bases from V and 5 bases from J, with 12 bases in between. CDR1 MGHRA and CDR2 YSYEKL come from the germline V gene. The CDR3 sequence is 14 residues long. CDR3 sequence reads: CASSQLTSGTEAFF. In DNA, the CDR3 is TGCGCCAGCAGCCAATTAACTAGCGGTACTGAAGCTTTCTTT.

The V gene is TRBV2, the J gene TRBJ1-2, with 9 bases identical to TRBD1. V lost 4 bases and J lost 7; bases outside the gene matches: 4. The CDR3 has 13 amino acids. Germline V gene data show CDR1 as SNHLY and CDR2 as FYNNEI. The CDR3 region has the DNA TGTGCCAGCAGTGGGACAGGGGAGAGTGGCTACACCTTC. Its protein product is CASSGTGESGYTF.

The rearrangement joins TRBV28 to TRBJ1-3; perhaps TRBD1 as D (5 bases). CDR1 is MDHEN and CDR2 is SYDVKM in the germline V gene. The CDR3 totals 15 residues. V was pared by 3 bases and J by 4 bases, with 13 bases between. The CDR3 sequence: CASSLGLGRGNTIYF. CDR3 nucleotides: TGTGCCAGCAGTTTGGGACTGGGGCGGGGAAACACCATATATTTT. Variable domain in full (rest from reference TRBV28 and TRBJ1-3): DVKVTQSSRYLVKRTGEKVFLECVQDMDHENMFWYRQDPGLGLRLIYFSYDVKMKEKGDIPEGYSVSREKKERFSLILESASTNQTSMYLCASSLGLGRGNTIYFGEGSWLTVV.

In this sample, this clone turned up a few times. V usage is TRBV6-6 and J usage is TRBJ2-7; a possible D gene is TRBD2 (6 bases). Germline V gene data show CDR1 as MNHNY and CDR2 as SVGAGI (reference sequence). CDR3 length: 12 residues. V dropped 6 bases and J dropped 2 bases, with 8 bases sitting between them. The CDR3 sequence: CASREGTYEQYF. The CDR3 DNA is TGTGCCAGCAGGGAGGGGACCTACGAGCAGTACTTC.

V gene TRBV19 combines with J gene TRBJ2-2; TRBD2 agrees at 8 bases. CDR3 length equals 16 residues. Germline CDR1 LNHDA, CDR2 SQIVND (reference sequence). After removal of 7 bases from V and 4 bases from J, the junction contained 11 bases not matched to a gene. CDR3 loop: CASTKGGTRLTGELFF. CDR3 nucleotides: TGTGCCAGTACGAAGGGAGGGACTAGGCTCACCGGGGAGCTGTTTTTT.

V gene TRBV19 combines with J gene TRBJ2-7; D is unclear. The CDR3 length is 14 residues. Germline CDR1 reads LNHDA; CDR2 reads SQIVND (reference sequence). The V end was cut by 3 bases, the J end by 1 base, with 10 bases between. CDR3 residues: CASSISENSYEQYF. DNA for the CDR3: TGTGCCAGTAGTATTTCGGAGAATTCCTACGAGCAGTACTTC. Full variable domain (remainder filled in from reference TRBV19 and TRBJ2-7): DGGITQSPKYLFRKEGQNVTLSCEQNLNHDAMYWYRQDPGQGLRLIYYSQIVNDFQKGDIAEGYSVSREKKESFPLTVTSAQKNPTAFYLCASSISENSYEQYFGPGTRLTVT.

The chain combines TRBV4-1 with TRBJ2-4, with D possibly matching TRBD1 (6 bases). V lost 1 base, J lost 0 bases, and 19 bases lay in between. Germline CDR1 and CDR2: MGHRA and YSYEKL. The CDR3 sequence is 19 residues long. CDR3 sequence: CASSQGAVRGREAKNIQYF. The CDR3 DNA sequence: TGCGCCAGCAGCCAAGGTGCGGTCAGGGGCCGGGAAGCCAAAAACATTCAGTACTTC.

The rearrangement links TRBV7-2 to TRBJ2-1, with 8 bases identical to TRBD2. Trimming took 11 bases from V and 0 from J; bases not matched to a gene: 18. CDR1 and CDR2 (germline): SGHTA, FQGNSA. This CDR3 is 18 amino acids long. In DNA form, the CDR3 reads TGTGCCTCCCCCCCGGGTCTAGCGGGTCTCTCCTCCTACAATGAGCAGTTCTTC. Translated, it gives CASPPGLAGLSSYNEQFF.